Below, 11 T cell receptor beta chains from the same sample are listed, as sequenced in a study of blood T cell repertoires in COVID-19. TCRdb's table, derived via immunoSEQ multiplex PCR, lists solely in-frame clones and lacks some. The top ten clones hold roughly 14% of a sample with approximately 250,000 clones, about 88% of them seen once. The sequenced material came from peripheral blood. These receptors were obtained from a woman between 65 and 79 years old with COVID-19, enrolled during active disease.

V gene TRBV19 combines with J gene TRBJ2-3; the match to TRBD2 covers 8 bases. The CDR3 loop spans 15 amino acids. With V trimmed by 7 bases and J by 2 bases, 8 bases remained unmatched. The germline V gene has CDR1 LNHDA and CDR2 SQIVND (reference sequence). The CDR3 loop is CASTPGGTDTDTQYF. The CDR3 nucleotides are TGTGCCAGTACCCCGGGAGGGACCGACACAGATACGCAGTATTTT.

The rearrangement joins TRBV30 to TRBJ1-1; D is unresolved. The V and J ends lost 5 bases and 6 bases respectively, with 13 bases between them. Per the germline V gene, CDR1 is GTSNPN and CDR2 is SVGIG (reference sequence). The CDR3 length is 12 residues. CDR3 residues: CAWSTDRAEAFF. CDR3 DNA: TGTGCCTGGTCTACTGACCGGGCTGAAGCTTTCTTT.

The chain couples TRBV7-9 to TRBJ2-3, with TRBD2 as a possible D gene (7 bases). CDR3 length equals 18 residues. The germline V and J ends were trimmed by 2 bases and 2 bases, with 20 bases remaining between them. Germline CDR1 and CDR2: SEHNR and FQNEAQ (reference sequence). This chain's CDR3 is CASSLSRGASPLTDTQYF. CDR3 sequence (DNA): TGTGCCAGCAGCTTAAGCCGGGGGGCAAGCCCCCTCACAGATACGCAGTATTTT.

The chain links TRBV7-2 to TRBJ2-7; 9 positions agree with TRBD1. The CDR3 runs to 16 residues. Unmatched junction bases numbered 11, after V lost 4 bases and J lost 4 bases. CDR1 is SGHTA, CDR2 FQGNSA, per germline. The CDR3 here is CASSSQGAPGVYEQYF. The CDR3 nucleotides are TGTGCCAGCAGCTCACAGGGGGCCCCCGGAGTATACGAGCAGTACTTC.

J is TRBJ1-2 and V is TRBV12-3 or TRBV12-4, with a tentative D call TRBD1 (6 bases). The CDR3 spans 13 residues. With 6 bases removed from V and 2 bases from J, the gap between germline ends came to 10 bases. The chain's CDR3 is CASSQGQNYGYTF. The CDR3 bases are TGTGCCAGCAGCCAAGGACAGAACTATGGCTACACCTTC.

The V and J genes are TRBV7-9 and TRBJ2-3, with D possibly being TRBD1 (6 bases). V lost 5 bases, J lost 2 bases, and 17 bases lay in between. Germline assignment: CDR1 SEHNR and CDR2 FQNEAQ (reference sequence). This CDR3 contains 16 residues. CDR3 DNA sequence: TGTGCCAGCAGCACCAACAGGGTCCCCAACACAGATACGCAGTATTTT. Amino acid sequence: CASSTNRVPNTDTQYF. Full variable domain (missing parts from reference TRBV7-9 and TRBJ2-3): DTGVSQNPRHKITKRGQNVTFRCDPISEHNRLYWYRQTLGQGPEFLTYFQNEAQLEKSRLLSDRFSAERPKGSFSTLEIQRTEQGDSAMYLCASSTNRVPNTDTQYFGPGTRLTVL.

The rearrangement links TRBV7-2 to TRBJ2-7, with 7 bases lining up with TRBD1. CDR1 SGHTA and CDR2 FQGNSA come from the germline V gene. V was clipped by 3 bases and J by 1 base; unmatched bases: 3. The CDR3 runs to 14 residues. In DNA, the CDR3 is TGTGCCAGCAGCTTTAACAGGGGATCCTACGAGCAGTACTTC. Its translation: CASSFNRGSYEQYF.

The chain has TRBV27 and TRBJ1-5; no firm D call. The CDR3 loop spans 13 amino acids. Trimming pared 5 bases from V and 0 bases from J, leaving 5 bases between. CDR1 and CDR2 (germline): MNHEY, SMNVEV (reference sequence). CDR3: CASSRYSNQPQHF. For the CDR3, the DNA is TGTGCCAGCAGTCGGTATAGCAATCAGCCCCAGCATTTT.

This clone has just a few counts. The J gene is TRBJ2-7, the V gene TRBV20-1, with 7 bases matching TRBD2. Unmatched junction bases numbered 9, after V lost 3 bases and J lost 4 bases. Germline V gene data show CDR1 as DFQATT and CDR2 as SNEGSKA (reference sequence). The CDR3 runs to 14 residues. In nucleotides, the CDR3 is TGCAGTGCTAGTCCCGGGACTACCGGATACGAGCAGTACTTC. It specifies CSASPGTTGYEQYF.

J is TRBJ2-1 and V is TRBV14; 8 bases fit TRBD1. From germline, CDR1 is SGHDN and CDR2 FVKESK. The trim removed 7 bases at V and 3 bases at J, leaving 5 bases unmatched. The length of the CDR3 is 14 residues. This CDR3 reads CASKPTGVYNEQFF. The CDR3 coding sequence is TGTGCCAGCAAACCGACAGGGGTCTACAATGAGCAGTTCTTC.

The chain employs TRBV5-1 and TRBJ2-3; TRBD2 aligns across 8 bases. The CDR3 runs 15 residues. CDR1 and CDR2 (germline): SGHRS, YFSETQ. V gave up 3 bases and J gave up 5 bases; unmatched junction bases: 8. The chain's CDR3 is CASSSPGLEVDTQYF. Here the CDR3 DNA reads TGCGCCAGCAGCTCACCGGGACTAGAGGTAGATACGCAGTATTTT.